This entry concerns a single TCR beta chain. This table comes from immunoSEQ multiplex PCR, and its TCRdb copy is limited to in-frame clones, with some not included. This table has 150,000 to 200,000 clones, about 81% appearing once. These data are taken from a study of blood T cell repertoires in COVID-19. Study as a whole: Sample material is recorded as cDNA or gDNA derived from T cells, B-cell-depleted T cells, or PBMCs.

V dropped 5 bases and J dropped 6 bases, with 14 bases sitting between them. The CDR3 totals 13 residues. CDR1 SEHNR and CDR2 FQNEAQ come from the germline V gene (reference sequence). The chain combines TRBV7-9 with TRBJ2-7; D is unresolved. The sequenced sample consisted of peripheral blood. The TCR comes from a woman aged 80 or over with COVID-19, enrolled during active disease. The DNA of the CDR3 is TGTGCCAGCAGCCTTAGCTCTCAAGGCGAGCAGTACTTC. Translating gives CASSLSSQGEQYF.